The clone carrying this TCR beta chain was counted ten times or more. The target antigen is unknown. J lost 5 bases, V lost 6 bases, and 8 bases had no gene match. The CDR3 has 14 amino acids. Germline CDR1 MDHEN, CDR2 SYDVKM. The sample's time point: sample taken at primary tumor resection. Unsorted samples of tumor, nontumor lung or frozen PBMC had their whole RNA sequenced. The source of the sample is a study of spatial heterogeneity in lung cancer. As for the study in general: Beta-chain sequences were consistently detected more often than alpha-chain sequences. Study-level findings and limits: Tracking of tumor mutation counts was seen in expanded intratumoral alpha and beta TCR counts.

TCRdb processed the 5' RACE reads anew with MiXCR; each CDR3 protein has one entry. The sample consists of around 100,000 distinct CDR3 sequences, under 4.5% of them appearing once. This specimen consisted of lung tumor tissue, obtained at surgery. The sequence was collected from a male donor with early-stage non-small cell lung cancer. This rearrangement joins TRBV28 to TRBJ2-5; TRBD1 matches 8 bases. CDR3 bases: TGTGCCAGCAGCGGGGACAGGCGTTGGGAGACCCAGTACTTC. This encodes CASSGDRRWETQYF.